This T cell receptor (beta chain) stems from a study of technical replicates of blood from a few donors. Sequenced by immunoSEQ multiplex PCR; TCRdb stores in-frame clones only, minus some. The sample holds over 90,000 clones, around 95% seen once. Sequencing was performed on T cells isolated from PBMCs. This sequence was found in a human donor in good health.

CDR3 bases: TGTGCCACCCGACCCACTAGCGCCCGCACAGATACGCAGTATTTT. It yields the protein CATRPTSARTDTQYF. The J gene is TRBJ2-3, the V gene TRBV19; 7 nucleotides align to TRBD2. V lost 10 bases and J lost 1; bases outside the gene matches: 11. The CDR3 length is 15 residues. Germline lookup yields CDR1 LNHDA and CDR2 SQIVND (reference sequence).